This T cell receptor beta chain was recorded in a study of T cell repertoires in cytomegalovirus infection. Study as a whole: Well-studied HLA-B-restricted epitopes and recently identified HLA-C-restricted epitopes of CMV were both used in the study. It can be stated that public TCR beta signatures indicated CMV infection as well as a matching HLA type.

Whole-study results and caveats: Cumulative frequency (of public TCR beta family members) identified carriers of CMV plus the relevant HLA. HLA-C-restricted, CMV-specific TCR beta clonotypes were dominant ex vivo.

Germline CDR1 reads SEHNR; CDR2 reads FQNEAQ (reference sequence). The V gene lost 1 base and the J gene lost 1 base, with 7 bases spanning the gap. The CDR3 is 14 amino acids. This clonotype was detected only a few times. Its antigen is still unknown. TCRdb re-derived calls from the reads in MiXCR, one entry per CDR3 protein. This table has approximately 990,000 distinct CDR3 sequences, around 29% appearing once. The rearrangement joins TRBV7-9 to TRBJ1-1; no clear D. The sequence came from a human donor in good health (CMV status not recorded). Some clones in this sample may be carry-over from other donors' samples. The sequences come from cultured CD8+ T cells from PBMCs, collected from culture after CMV antigen stimulation. CDR3 nucleotides: TGTGCCAGCAGCTTAGTCAAAGCGAACACTGAAGCTTTCTTT. Residues: CASSLVKANTEAFF.